This TCR beta chain was retrieved from a study of T cell changes during pregnancy in multiple sclerosis. Only in-frame clones appear in the TCRdb table, and some are missing; sequencing was by immunoSEQ multiplex PCR. The sample has fewer than 65,000 clones, around nine tenths seen once; the top ten hold about 3.1%. This CDR3 comprises 12 residues. Germline V gives CDR1 MNHNS, CDR2 SASEGT. Trimming at V came to 8 bases and at J to 5 bases, leaving 3 bases not matched to a gene. This material consisted of peripheral blood, taken in the first trimester of pregnancy. The V and J genes are TRBV6-1 and TRBJ2-1; 7 bases fit TRBD1. This clonotype originated in a female donor in good health, enrolled as a control in a pregnancy study. The CDR3 DNA follows: TGTGCCAGCCACAGGGGACACAATGAGCAGTTCTTC. It codes for CASHRGHNEQFF.